The TCR beta chain under discussion was sequenced for a study of blood T cell repertoires in COVID-19. About the study: Acute and convalescent COVID-19 samples came from the United States, Italy and Spain. Sources were T cells, B-cell-depleted T cells, or PBMCs; the material itself was cDNA or gDNA.

Original analysis: Scientists estimated how many nucleated cells there were by amplifying reference gene primers. Measured with immunoSEQ multiplex PCR; TCRdb has only the in-frame clones, and not every one. V, J and clone size reflect that table, while D and trimming were determined from the DNA. Of roughly 140,000 clones listed, 88% are singletons. The receptor's source is a woman aged 45-65 years with acute or convalescent COVID-19. Sequences were obtained from peripheral blood.

Here the CDR3 reads CASSQVLAVDVPLHF. CDR3 bases: TGTGCCAGCAGCCAAGTTCTCGCGGTGGATGTACCCCTCCACTTT. This chain joins TRBV4-2 and TRBJ1-6; D gene uncertain. This CDR3 has 15 amino acids. V shed 1 base and J shed 12 bases, with 16 bases lying between them. The germline gives CDR1 LGHNA, CDR2 YNFKEQ.